This TCR beta chain emerged from a study of OX40 agonist ivuxolimab in advanced cancers. Findings and limits, study-wide: Among T cells, CD8+ cells averaged more expanded clones than CD4+ cells. Specificity for antigen went undetermined in the expanded peripheral T cells. Clonal expansion was among the lowest in partial responders at 0.1-3.0 mg/kg, especially CD8+. Some patients who did not respond also had low normalized T-cell clonal expansion.

Germline V lookup: CDR1 SGHNT, CDR2 YYREEE (reference sequence). CDR3 size: 15 residues. V dropped 0 bases and J dropped 3 bases, with 10 bases sitting between them. On this clone itself: Its target is not known.

The assay was immunoSEQ multiplex PCR, and TCRdb's table has in-frame clones only and misses some. The table has 90,000 to 120,000 clones, approximately 90% seen once. This TCR was sampled from an adult with an advanced solid tumor such as melanoma, head and neck, liver or kidney cancer. The V call is TRBV5-4, the J call TRBJ2-4; possibly TRBD1 for D (6 bases). Sequencing was performed on CD4+ or CD8+ T cells sorted from blood, taken in a trial of the OX40 agonist ivuxolimab. CDR3 in DNA: TGTGCCAGCAGCTTGGGGACAGTTAACAAAAACATTCAGTACTTC. Protein: CASSLGTVNKNIQYF.